This T cell receptor beta chain was identified during a study of T cells in Graves' hyperthyroidism and ophthalmopathy. The CDR3 loop spans 16 amino acids. Germline V gene data show CDR1 as KGHDR and CDR2 as SFDVKD. Trimming stripped 3 bases from V and 2 bases from J, with 16 bases between. Using RNA transcripts as the source, TCR beta CDR3 regions were amplified. In the first-round RT-PCR of the TCR CDR3, the HTBI primer set was used. TCRdb recomputed calls from the multiplex PCR reads with MiXCR, one row per CDR3 protein. The sample carries around 600,000 distinct CDR3 sequences, over 12% recorded once. Study results and caveats: Ophthalmopathy prediction by the model preceded onset by a median approximately 6.1 months. Ophthalmopathy could be told apart from stable hyperthyroidism with a 13 V-J model.

Points on this clonotype: Its antigen is as yet unknown.

Uncontrolled infection, other autoimmune disease, pregnancy or lactation barred patients from enrollment. The study based diagnoses on clinical symptoms, serum thyroxine and TRAb, thyroid ultrasound and orbital computed tomography. This chain connects TRBV24-1 to TRBJ2-7; no clear D. The TCR comes from a woman between 18 and 29 years old with Graves' ophthalmopathy. Sequenced material: blood. CDR3 region: CATSDHAKTGTYEQYF. CDR3 DNA: TGTGCCACCAGTGATCATGCTAAGACGGGTACCTACGAGCAGTACTTC.